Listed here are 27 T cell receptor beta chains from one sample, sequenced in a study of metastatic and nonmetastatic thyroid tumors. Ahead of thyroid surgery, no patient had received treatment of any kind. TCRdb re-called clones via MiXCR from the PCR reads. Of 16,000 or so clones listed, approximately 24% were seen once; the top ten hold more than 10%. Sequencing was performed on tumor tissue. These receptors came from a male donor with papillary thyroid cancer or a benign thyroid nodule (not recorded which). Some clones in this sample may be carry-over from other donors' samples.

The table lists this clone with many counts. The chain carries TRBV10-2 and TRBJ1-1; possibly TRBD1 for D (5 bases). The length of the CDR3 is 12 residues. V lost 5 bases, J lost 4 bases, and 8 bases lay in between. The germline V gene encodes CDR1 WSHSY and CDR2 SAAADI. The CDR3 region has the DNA TGCGCCAGCAGTCGGGGGGGCACTGAAGCTTTCTTT. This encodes CASSRGGTEAFF.

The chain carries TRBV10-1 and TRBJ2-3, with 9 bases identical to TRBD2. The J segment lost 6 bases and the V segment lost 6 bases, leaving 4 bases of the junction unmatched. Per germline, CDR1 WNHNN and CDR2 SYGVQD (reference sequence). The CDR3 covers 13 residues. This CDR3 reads CASSLAGADTQYF. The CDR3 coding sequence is TGCGCCAGCAGCTTAGCGGGAGCGGATACGCAGTATTTT.

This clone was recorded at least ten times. CDR3 DNA sequence: TGCAGTGCTAGACCCCCTCGACAGTCGTTCCCTTTCGCCGGCACTGAAGCTTTCTTT. It specifies CSARPPRQSFPFAGTEAFF. The chain couples TRBV20-1 to TRBJ1-1; D perhaps matches TRBD1 (5 bases). The V gene lost 2 bases and the J gene lost 4 bases, with 29 bases spanning the gap. This CDR3 has 19 amino acids. The germline V gene encodes CDR1 DFQATT and CDR2 SNEGSKA (reference sequence).

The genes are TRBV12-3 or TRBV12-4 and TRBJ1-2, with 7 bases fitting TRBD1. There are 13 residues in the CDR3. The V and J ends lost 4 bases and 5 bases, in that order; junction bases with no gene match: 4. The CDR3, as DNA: TGTGCCAGCAGTTCGACAGGGCTTTATGGCTACACCTTC. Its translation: CASSSTGLYGYTF.

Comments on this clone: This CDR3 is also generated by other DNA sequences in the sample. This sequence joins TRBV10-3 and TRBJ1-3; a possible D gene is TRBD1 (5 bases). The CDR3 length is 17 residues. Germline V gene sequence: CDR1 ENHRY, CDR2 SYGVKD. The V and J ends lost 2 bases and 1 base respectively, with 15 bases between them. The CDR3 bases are TGTGCCATCAGTGAGAGACAGCCTCAAGAATCTGGAAACACCATATATTTT. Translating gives CAISERQPQESGNTIYF.

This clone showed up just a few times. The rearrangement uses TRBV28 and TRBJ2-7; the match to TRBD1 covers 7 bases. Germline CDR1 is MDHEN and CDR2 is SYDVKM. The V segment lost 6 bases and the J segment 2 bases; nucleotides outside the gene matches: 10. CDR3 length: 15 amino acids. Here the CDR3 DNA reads TGTGCCAGCAGATCGACACCGGGACAGACCTACGAGCAGTACTTC. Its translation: CASRSTPGQTYEQYF.

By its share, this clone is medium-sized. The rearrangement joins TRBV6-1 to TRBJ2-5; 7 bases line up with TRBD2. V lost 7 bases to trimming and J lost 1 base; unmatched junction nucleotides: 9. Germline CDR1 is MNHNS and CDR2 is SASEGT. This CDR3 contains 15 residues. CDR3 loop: CASNRLRTSQETQYF. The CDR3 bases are TGTGCCAGCAACCGACTAAGGACTAGCCAAGAGACCCAGTACTTC.

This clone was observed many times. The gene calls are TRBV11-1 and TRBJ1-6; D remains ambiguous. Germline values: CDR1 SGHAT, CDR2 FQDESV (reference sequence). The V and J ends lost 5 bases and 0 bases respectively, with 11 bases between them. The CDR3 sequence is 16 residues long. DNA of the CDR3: TGTGCCAGCAGCGAAAGTGGAAGCTCCTATAATTCACCCCTCCACTTT. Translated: CASSESGSSYNSPLHF.

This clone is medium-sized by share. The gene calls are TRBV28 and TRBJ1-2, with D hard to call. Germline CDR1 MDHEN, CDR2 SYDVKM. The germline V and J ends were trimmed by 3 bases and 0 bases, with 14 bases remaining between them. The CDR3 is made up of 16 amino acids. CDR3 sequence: CASSFTLGPPNYGYTF. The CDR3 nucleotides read TGTGCCAGCAGTTTCACCCTCGGACCGCCTAACTATGGCTACACCTTC.

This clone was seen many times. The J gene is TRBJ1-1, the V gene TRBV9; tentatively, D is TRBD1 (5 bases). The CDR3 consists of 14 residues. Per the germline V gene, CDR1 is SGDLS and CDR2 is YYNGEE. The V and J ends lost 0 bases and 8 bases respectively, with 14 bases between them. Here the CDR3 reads CASSVGGTLIEAFF. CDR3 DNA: TGTGCCAGCAGCGTAGGAGGGACCCTCATAGAAGCTTTCTTT.

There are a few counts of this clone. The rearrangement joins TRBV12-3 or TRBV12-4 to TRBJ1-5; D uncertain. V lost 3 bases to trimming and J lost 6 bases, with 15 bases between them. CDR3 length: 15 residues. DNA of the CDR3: TGTGCCAGCAGTTTCGTGGTCGGAGGAGCTCAGCCCCAGCATTTT. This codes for CASSFVVGGAQPQHF.

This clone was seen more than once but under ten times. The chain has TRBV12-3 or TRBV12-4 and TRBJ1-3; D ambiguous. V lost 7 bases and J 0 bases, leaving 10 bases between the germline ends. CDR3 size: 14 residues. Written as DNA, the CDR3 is TGTGCCAGCATCTCCAGCACCTCTGGAAACACCATATATTTT. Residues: CASISSTSGNTIYF.

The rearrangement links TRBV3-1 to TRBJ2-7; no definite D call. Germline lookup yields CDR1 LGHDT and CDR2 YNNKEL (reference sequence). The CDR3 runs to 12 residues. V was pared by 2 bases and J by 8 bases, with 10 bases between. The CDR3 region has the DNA TGTGCCAGCAGCCAATTGGGGTACCAGCAGTACTTC. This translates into CASSQLGYQQYF.

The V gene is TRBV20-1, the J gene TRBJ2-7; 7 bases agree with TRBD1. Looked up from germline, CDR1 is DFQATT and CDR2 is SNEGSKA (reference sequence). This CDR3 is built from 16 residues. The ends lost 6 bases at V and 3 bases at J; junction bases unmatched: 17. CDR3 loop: CSASSDDRVNYYEQYF. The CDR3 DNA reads TGCAGTGCCAGCAGCGATGACAGGGTAAATTACTACGAGCAGTACTTC.

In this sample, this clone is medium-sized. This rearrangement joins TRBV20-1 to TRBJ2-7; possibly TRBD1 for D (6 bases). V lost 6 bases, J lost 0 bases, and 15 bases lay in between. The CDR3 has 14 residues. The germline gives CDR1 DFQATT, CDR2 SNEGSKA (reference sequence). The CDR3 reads CSAHPQGNSYEQYF. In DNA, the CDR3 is TGCAGTGCCCACCCCCAGGGGAACTCCTACGAGCAGTACTTC.

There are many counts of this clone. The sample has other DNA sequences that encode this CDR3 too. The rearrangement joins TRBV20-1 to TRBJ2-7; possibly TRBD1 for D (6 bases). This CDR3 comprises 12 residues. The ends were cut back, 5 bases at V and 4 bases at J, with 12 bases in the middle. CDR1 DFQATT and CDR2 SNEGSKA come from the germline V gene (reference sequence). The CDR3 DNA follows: TGCAGTGCTCGGGACAATTCGTACGAGCAGTACTTC. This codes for CSARDNSYEQYF.

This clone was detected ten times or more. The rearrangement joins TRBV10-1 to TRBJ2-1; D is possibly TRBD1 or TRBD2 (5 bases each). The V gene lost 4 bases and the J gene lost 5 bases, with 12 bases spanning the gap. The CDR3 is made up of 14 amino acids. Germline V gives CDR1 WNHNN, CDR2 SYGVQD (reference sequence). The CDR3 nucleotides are TGCGCCAGCAGTGCATACCGGGACCACAATGAGCAGTTCTTC. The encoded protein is CASSAYRDHNEQFF.

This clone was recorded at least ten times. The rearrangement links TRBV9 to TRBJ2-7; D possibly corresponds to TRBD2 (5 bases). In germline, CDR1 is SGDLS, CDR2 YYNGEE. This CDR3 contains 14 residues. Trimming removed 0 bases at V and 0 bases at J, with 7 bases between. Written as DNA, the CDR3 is TGTGCCAGCAGCGTAGGGGCGGGCTCCTACGAGCAGTACTTC. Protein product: CASSVGAGSYEQYF. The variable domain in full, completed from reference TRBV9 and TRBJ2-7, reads DSGVTQTPKHLITATGQRVTLRCSPRSGDLSVYWYQQSLDQGLQFLIQYYNGEERAKGNILERFSAQQFPDLHSELNLSSLELGDSALYFCASSVGAGSYEQYFGPGTRLTVT.

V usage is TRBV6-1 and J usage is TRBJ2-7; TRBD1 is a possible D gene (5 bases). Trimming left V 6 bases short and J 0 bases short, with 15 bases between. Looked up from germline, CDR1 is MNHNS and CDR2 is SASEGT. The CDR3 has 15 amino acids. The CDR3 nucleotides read TGTGCCAGCAGCAGCAGGGTCCTCCCCTCCTACGAGCAGTACTTC. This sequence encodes CASSSRVLPSYEQYF.

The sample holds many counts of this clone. The CDR3, as DNA: TGCGCCAGCAGCTTGAAGGGAACTCCTATACCCGGTGGCTACACCTTC. Translated, it gives CASSLKGTPIPGGYTF. The chain is built from TRBV5-1 and TRBJ1-2, with no clear D. V was shortened by 1 base and J by 7 bases, with 20 bases between the two germline ends. CDR1 SGHRS and CDR2 YFSETQ come from the germline V gene. This CDR3 region has 16 residues. The entire variable domain, with the rest obtained from reference TRBV5-1 and TRBJ1-2, is as follows: KAGVTQTPRYLIKTRGQQVTLSCSPISGHRSVSWYQQTPGQGLQFLFEYFSETQRNKGNFPGRFSGRQFSNSRSEMNVSTLELGDSALYLCASSLKGTPIPGGYTFGSGTRLTVV.

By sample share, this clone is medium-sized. The CDR3: CASSLALAGHNTGELFF. The CDR3 DNA reads as TGCGCCAGCAGCTTGGCGCTAGCGGGACACAACACCGGGGAGCTGTTTTTT. This rearrangement joins TRBV5-1 to TRBJ2-2, with 9 bases aligning to TRBD2. The CDR3 extends over 17 amino acids. After removal of 0 bases from V and 2 bases from J, the junction contained 5 bases not matched to a gene. CDR1 SGHRS and CDR2 YFSETQ come from the germline V gene.

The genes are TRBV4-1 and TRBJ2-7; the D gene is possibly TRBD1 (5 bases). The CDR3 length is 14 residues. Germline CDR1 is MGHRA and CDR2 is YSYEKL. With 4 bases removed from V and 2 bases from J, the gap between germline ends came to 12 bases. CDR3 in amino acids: CASSPGRVPYEQYF. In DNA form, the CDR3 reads TGCGCCAGCAGCCCAGGCAGGGTTCCCTACGAGCAGTACTTC.

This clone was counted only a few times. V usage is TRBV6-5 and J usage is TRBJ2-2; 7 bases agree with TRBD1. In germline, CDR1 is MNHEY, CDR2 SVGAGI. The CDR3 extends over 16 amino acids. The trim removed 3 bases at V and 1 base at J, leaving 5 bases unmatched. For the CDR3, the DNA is TGTGCCAGCAGTTATATTTGGACAGGGAACACCGGGGAGCTGTTTTTT. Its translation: CASSYIWTGNTGELFF.

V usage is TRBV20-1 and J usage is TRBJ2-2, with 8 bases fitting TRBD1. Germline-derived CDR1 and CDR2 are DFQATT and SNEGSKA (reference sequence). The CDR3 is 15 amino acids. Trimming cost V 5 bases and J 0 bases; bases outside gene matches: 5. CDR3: CSAPGQGANTGELFF. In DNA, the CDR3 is TGCAGTGCTCCCGGACAGGGCGCGAACACCGGGGAGCTGTTTTTT.

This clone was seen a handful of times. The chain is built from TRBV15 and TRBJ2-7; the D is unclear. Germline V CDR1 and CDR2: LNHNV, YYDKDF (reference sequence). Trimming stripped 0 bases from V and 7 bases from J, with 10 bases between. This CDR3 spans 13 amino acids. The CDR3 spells CATSREVRREQYF. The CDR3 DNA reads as TGTGCCACCAGCAGAGAGGTGCGGCGGGAGCAGTACTTC.

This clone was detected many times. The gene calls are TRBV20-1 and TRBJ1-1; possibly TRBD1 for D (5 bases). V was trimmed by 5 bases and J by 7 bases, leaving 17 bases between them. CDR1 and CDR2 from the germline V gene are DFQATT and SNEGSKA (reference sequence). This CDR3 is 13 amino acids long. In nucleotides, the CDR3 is TGCAGTGCTCAGACGGGGGTAGCTGGTGAAGCTTTCTTT. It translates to CSAQTGVAGEAFF.

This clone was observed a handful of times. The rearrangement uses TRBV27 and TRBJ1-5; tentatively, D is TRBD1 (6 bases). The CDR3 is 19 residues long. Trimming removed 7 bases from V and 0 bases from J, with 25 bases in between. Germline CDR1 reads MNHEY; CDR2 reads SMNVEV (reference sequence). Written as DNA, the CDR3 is TGTGCCAGCATTCCACGGACGGGGGGCGGAGTGCATAGCAATCAGCCCCAGCATTTT. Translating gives CASIPRTGGGVHSNQPQHF.